This TCR beta chain was sequenced during a study of blood T cell repertoires in COVID-19. Study-wide background: Italy, Spain and the United States were the sources of the convalescent and acute COVID-19 samples. From T cells, B-cell-depleted T cells, or PBMCs came the material, which was cDNA or gDNA.

Per the original data handling: It was from reference gene primer amplification that nucleated cell counts were estimated. TCRdb keeps only in-frame clones here, not all; method: immunoSEQ multiplex PCR. V and J calls and clone size are as listed in that table; D and trimming were resolved from the DNA. The table has some 130,000 clones, about 78% seen once. CDR1 and CDR2 from the germline V gene are LGHNA and YNFKEQ. Trimming took 1 base from V and 6 from J; bases not matched to a gene: 5. The CDR3 contains 16 residues. The sample taken for sequencing was peripheral blood. The sequence derives from a man in his sixties who had recovered from COVID-19. This chain uses TRBV4-2 with TRBJ2-1; TRBD2 agrees at 11 bases. The CDR3 bases are TGTGCCAGCAGCCAAGTGTCTAGCGGGGGGCGCAATGAGCAGTTCTTC. Translating it yields CASSQVSSGGRNEQFF.